This entry is about one T cell receptor (beta chain). Its antigen remains unidentified. No base qualities exist here, and no much larger clone lies one base off it. Spanning cysteine to phenylalanine, the CDR3 consists of 15 amino acids. This entry keeps only the CDR3 DNA: 45 bases, framed from base 1. The trim is 3 bases for V and 9 bases for J, with a gap of 15 bases between the germline ends. The germline V gene specifies MNHNS as CDR1 and SASEGT as CDR2. The record originates from a study of blood T cells in healthy people across ages (dated by TCRdb to 2013 to 2016). General notes on the study: In model experiments, roughly one uniquely barcoded TCR beta cDNA molecule per two T cells was captured by template switching. Age-related changes in TCR beta repertoire diversity were measured in the study by deep sequencing normalized with unique cDNA molecular identifiers. Donors of different ages were randomly distributed across sequencing lanes to avoid experimental bias. Using the same blood draw, the study looked at two additional independent replicas of 1 million unique cDNA reads for two donors, one aged 18 to 30 and the other aged 80 or older. Donors were grouped into four age groups: young (average roughly 16 years), middle-aged (approximately 41), aged (around 60) and long-lived (around 82). Study-level results and caveats: Since profiling was done on bulk unsorted PBMCs, naive and antigen-experienced compartments could not be conclusively compared. Estimates of total diversity based on one million sequenced T cells were considered lower bounds and underestimates. Because the CMV infection status of the donors was unknown, age-related changes in expanded clonotypes may potentially have been confounded. Observed TCR beta diversity per million T cells fell roughly linearly with age, and a significant reduction was already apparent by age approximately 41. A strong correlation was found between observed TCR beta diversity and the percentage of naive T cells measured by flow cytometry. Compared with the aged group, the long-lived group had more naive CD4+ T cells, fewer expanded clones and increased TCR diversity, a pattern suggesting age selection.

The library was built by means of 5' RACE. For sequencing, an Illumina HiSeq 2500 was employed. A second PCR of about 6 to 11 cycles was performed with a sample-barcoded 5' primer and a J-beta primer mix. A template-switch 5' adaptor carrying 12 random nucleotides introduced a unique molecular identifier onto each TCR beta cDNA molecule. At least 3 million CDR3-containing paired-end reads were obtained from each sample. First-strand cDNA synthesis was performed from all RNA using the Mint cDNA synthesis kit, with priming by a TRBC-specific oligonucleotide. Following uracil-DNA glycosylase treatment, all cDNA underwent a first 18-cycle PCR with the universal primers M1SS and BC2_uni_R. In the paper's pipeline: For normalization, 1 million high-quality reads, each with a distinct molecular identifier, were randomly selected from each sample. Instead of being binned into consensus sequences, reads with shared molecular identifiers were discarded. MiTCR, set to a Q25 quality threshold and the strictest error-elimination algorithm, was used for CDR3 identification, clonotype clustering and error correction. Lower-bound total TCR beta diversity was estimated with a nonparametric unseen species model using Euler transformation. The public reads were run again by TCRdb, first through fastp at Q25 and then through MiXCR, and only productive beta chains were kept. One record per CDR3 amino acid sequence lists the most common genes and DNA. TCRdb assigned the V and J calls; the authors' analysis was not used. A total of 550,000 to 750,000 distinct CDR3 sequences appear in this sample, under 25% of them only once. Of the sample, around 3.4% is held by the ten largest clones.

Donors were approximately 42 systemically healthy Caucasian individuals from Russia aged 6 to 90 years. Each donor gave around 9.8 milliliters of peripheral blood, collected into EDTA-treated Vacutainer tubes. PBMCs were isolated by Ficoll-Paque density-gradient centrifugation, with at least 6.5 million obtained per sample. Trizol reagent was used to extract total RNA from the PBMCs, yielding at least 5 micrograms per sample. Naive CD45RAhigh/CD27high T cell percentages were measured by flow cytometry on a PBMC aliquot from every donor. The sequence is built from TRBV6-1 and TRBJ1-6, with no confident D gene call. The sequence was obtained from a man in his 70s in good health. The specimen sequenced was blood. This receptor has the CDR3 CASSEIWEGGSPLHF. The nucleotides read TGTGCCAGCAGTGAGATCTGGGAAGGCGGTTCACCCCTCCACTTT.